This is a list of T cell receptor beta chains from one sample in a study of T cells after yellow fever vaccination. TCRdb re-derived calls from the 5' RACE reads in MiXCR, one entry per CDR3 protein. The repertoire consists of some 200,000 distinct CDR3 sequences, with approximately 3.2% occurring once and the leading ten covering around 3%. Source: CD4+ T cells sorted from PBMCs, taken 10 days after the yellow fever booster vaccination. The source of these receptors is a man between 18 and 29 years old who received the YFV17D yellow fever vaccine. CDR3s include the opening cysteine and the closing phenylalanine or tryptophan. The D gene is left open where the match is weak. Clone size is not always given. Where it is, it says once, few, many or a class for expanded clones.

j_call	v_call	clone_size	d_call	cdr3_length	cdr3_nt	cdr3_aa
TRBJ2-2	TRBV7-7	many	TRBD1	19	TGTGCCAGCAGCCCAGACGACAGGGGGACCACCGGGAACACCGGGGAGCTGTTTTTT	CASSPDDRGTTGNTGELFF
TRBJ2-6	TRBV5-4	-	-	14	TGTGCCAGCAGCTTGCGCTCTGGGGCCAACGTCCTGACTTTC	CASSLRSGANVLTF
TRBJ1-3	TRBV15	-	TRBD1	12	TGTGCCACCAGCGTCACAGGGGACACCATATATTTT	CATSVTGDTIYF
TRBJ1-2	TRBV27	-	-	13	TGTGCCAGCAGGTCTGGGGCTAACTATGGCTACACCTTC	CASRSGANYGYTF
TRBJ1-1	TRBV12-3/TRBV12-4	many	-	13	TGTGCCAGCAGCTTACAGGTGAACACTGAAGCTTTCTTT	CASSLQVNTEAFF
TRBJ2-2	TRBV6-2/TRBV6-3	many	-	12	TGTGCCAGCAGGCGTAACACCGGGGAGCTGTTTTTT	CASRRNTGELFF
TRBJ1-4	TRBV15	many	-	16	TGTGCCACCAGCAGTCCCCCGACACCAACTAATGAAAAACTGTTTTTT	CATSSPPTPTNEKLFF
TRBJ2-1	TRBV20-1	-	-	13	TGCAGTGCGTCCTCCGGGACCACGAATGAGCAGTTCTTC	CSASSGTTNEQFF
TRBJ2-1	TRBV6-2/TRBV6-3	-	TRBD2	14	TGTGCCAGCTTCCAGTCGGGGGGATACAATGAGCAGTTCTTC	CASFQSGGYNEQFF
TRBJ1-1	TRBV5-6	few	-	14	TGTGCCAGCAGCTCTTCGAGGGCGTTAACTGAAGCTTTCTTT	CASSSSRALTEAFF
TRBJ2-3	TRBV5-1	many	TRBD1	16	TGCGCCAGCAGCTCTGAGGCAGGACAGGGGACAGATACGCAGTATTTT	CASSSEAGQGTDTQYF
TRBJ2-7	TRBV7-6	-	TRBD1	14	TGTGCCAGCACCCCAGGGGGTTTAGAGAGCGAGCAGTACTTC	CASTPGGLESEQYF
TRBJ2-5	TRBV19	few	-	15	TGTGCCAGTAGTCGGAGATGGAGGCGAGAAGAGACCCAGTACTTC	CASSRRWRREETQYF
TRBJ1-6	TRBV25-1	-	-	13	TGTGCCAGCACGGCAGGAGGACGCTCACCCCTCCACTTT	CASTAGGRSPLHF
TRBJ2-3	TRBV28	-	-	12	TGTGCCAGCGGGGTTAGCACAGATACGCAGTATTTT	CASGVSTDTQYF
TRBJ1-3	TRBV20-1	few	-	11	TGCAGTGCCTATGAGTGGGACACCATATATTTT	CSAYEWDTIYF
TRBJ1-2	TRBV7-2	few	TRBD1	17	TGTGCCAGCAAGGACAGGGGGCTCGTCGGTGTGAGAAATGGCTACACCTTC	CASKDRGLVGVRNGYTF
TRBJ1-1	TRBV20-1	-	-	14	TGCAGTGCTAGGGTGAGTGGAATGAACACTGAAGCTTTCTTT	CSARVSGMNTEAFF
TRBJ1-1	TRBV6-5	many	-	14	TGTGCCAGCAGTTACAAGGGGACGAACACTGAAGCTTTCTTT	CASSYKGTNTEAFF
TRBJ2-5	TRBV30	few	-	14	TGTGCCTGGACCGCGCTTAGTGTGCGCGAGACCCAGTACTTC	CAWTALSVRETQYF
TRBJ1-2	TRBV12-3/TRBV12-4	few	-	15	TGTGCCAGCAGTTTGCGGCAGGGGTATATCTATGGCTACACCTTC	CASSLRQGYIYGYTF
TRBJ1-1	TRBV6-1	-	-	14	TGTGCCAGCAGTGAAGCGCGAAACAGCGTTGAAGCTTTCTTT	CASSEARNSVEAFF